These 12 T cell receptor beta chains share one sample of origin, sequenced in a study of blood T cell repertoires in COVID-19. Using immunoSEQ multiplex PCR, the repertoire was profiled, and TCRdb retains in-frame clones only, with some absent. This table has 130,000 to 150,000 clones, 80% appearing once. Sequencing was performed on peripheral blood. The receptors were gathered from a man in his 70s who had recovered from COVID-19.

This chain connects TRBV5-5 to TRBJ2-7; 11 bases line up with TRBD1. V lost 4 bases, J lost 4 bases, and 7 bases stayed unmatched. Germline CDR1 reads SGHKS; CDR2 reads YYEKEE (reference sequence). This CDR3 is 15 amino acids long. CDR3 coding DNA: TGTGCCAGCAGCCCCGGGACAGGGGGGTTTTACGAGCAGTACTTC. Its protein product is CASSPGTGGFYEQYF.

The chain is built from TRBV19 and TRBJ1-1; no reliable D call. This CDR3 contains 16 residues. Germline CDR1 reads LNHDA; CDR2 reads SQIVND (reference sequence). The V end was cut by 8 bases, the J end by 2 bases, with 21 bases between. CDR3: CASAAVGRLGNTEAFF. In DNA form, the CDR3 reads TGTGCCAGTGCCGCTGTTGGGAGGCTAGGAAACACTGAAGCTTTCTTT.

This clone occurred once. The chain is built from TRBV30 and TRBJ2-3; D is unresolved. The ends were cut back, 3 bases at V and 0 bases at J, with 10 bases in the middle. Germline V gene lookup returns CDR1 GTSNPN and CDR2 SVGIG (reference sequence). This CDR3 is 14 amino acids long. CDR3 sequence reads: CAWRPQSSTDTQYF. The CDR3 nucleotides read TGTGCCTGGAGGCCCCAAAGCAGCACAGATACGCAGTATTTT.

The chain combines TRBV27 with TRBJ2-3, with 14 positions matching TRBD2. The CDR3 is 15 amino acids. J gave up 10 bases and V 4 bases, and 7 bases lay outside the gene matches. Per germline, CDR1 MNHEY and CDR2 SMNVEV (reference sequence). Written as DNA, the CDR3 is TGTGCCAGCAGTTGGACTAGCGGGAGGCGGGGGGCGCAGTATTTT. It specifies CASSWTSGRRGAQYF.

V and J are TRBV6-6 and TRBJ2-5; 11 bases match TRBD2. Germline V CDR1 and CDR2: MNHNY, SVGAGI (reference sequence). CDR3 length: 16 amino acids. Trimming took 2 bases from V and 3 from J; bases not matched to a gene: 5. The CDR3 DNA reads TGTGCCAGCAGTTACGGACAGGGACTAGCGGAAGAGACCCAGTACTTC. It codes for CASSYGQGLAEETQYF.

The CDR3: CSARYNEQFF. CDR3 DNA sequence: TGCAGTGCCCGTTACAATGAGCAGTTCTTC. J is TRBJ2-1 and V is TRBV20-1; D remains unclear. Germline values: CDR1 DFQATT, CDR2 SNEGSKA (reference sequence). The CDR3 is 10 amino acids. V lost 6 bases, J lost 4 bases, and 4 bases lay in between.

This clone occurred once. In DNA, the CDR3 is TGTGCCAGCAGCCAAGGGGCTAGCGGAGGGCGTACAGATACGCAGTATTTT. This encodes CASSQGASGGRTDTQYF. The chain joins TRBV3-1 (or the pseudogene TRBV3-2) to TRBJ2-3; 7 bases match TRBD2. Germline assignment: CDR1 LGHDT and CDR2 YNNKEL (reference sequence). V was pared by 1 base and J by 3 bases, with 10 bases of the junction left unmatched. This CDR3 region has 17 residues.

The rearrangement links TRBV20-1 to TRBJ1-5; tentative D call: TRBD1 (5 bases). The germline V gene encodes CDR1 DFQATT and CDR2 SNEGSKA (reference sequence). The CDR3 is 13 amino acids. V shed 3 bases and J shed 5 bases, with 11 bases lying between them. CDR3 in DNA: TGCAGTGCTAGTGACCAACAGGATCAGCCCCAGCATTTT. It encodes CSASDQQDQPQHF.

J is TRBJ2-1 and V is TRBV6-5; 13 bases agree with TRBD2. CDR3 length equals 15 residues. Germline values: CDR1 MNHEY, CDR2 SVGAGI. The ends lost 4 bases at V and 9 bases at J; junction bases unmatched: 6. CDR3 sequence: CASSLGTSGTSEQFF. The DNA for the CDR3 is TGTGCCAGCAGTTTGGGGACTAGCGGGACTAGTGAGCAGTTCTTC.

This chain links TRBV12-5 with TRBJ2-7; no firm D call. The CDR3 has 14 amino acids. Trimming took 6 bases from V and 0 from J, leaving 12 bases between them. Germline V gives CDR1 LGHNT, CDR2 FRNRAP. CDR3 protein: CASGPPGSSYEQYF. CDR3 coding DNA: TGTGCTAGTGGGCCGCCAGGAAGCTCCTACGAGCAGTACTTC.

This clone has just a few counts. The genes are TRBV7-2 and TRBJ2-5, with 12 positions matching TRBD2. Germline CDR1 and CDR2: SGHTA and FQGNSA. V lost 5 bases, J lost 1 base, and 8 bases stayed unmatched. CDR3 length: 17 residues. The CDR3 nucleotides read TGTGCCAGCAGCCCCCATCCTAGCGGGAGGGGCCAAGAGACCCAGTACTTC. It codes for CASSPHPSGRGQETQYF.

The chain joins TRBV5-1 to TRBJ2-1; 9 nucleotides agree with TRBD2. The trim removed 1 base at V and 8 bases at J, leaving 7 bases unmatched. The V gene's germline CDR1 is SGHRS and CDR2 YFSETQ. The length of the CDR3 is 15 residues. CDR3 coding DNA: TGCGCCAGCAGCTTGCGGGCGGGAGGGCCTTATGAGCAGTTCTTC. Translating it yields CASSLRAGGPYEQFF.